What follows is one TCR beta chain and its context. What it binds is unknown. The germline V gene encodes CDR1 SEHNR and CDR2 FQNEAQ (reference sequence). The CDR3 runs 18 residues. V lost 5 bases, J lost 3 bases, and 19 bases stayed unmatched. This entry belongs to a study of T cell responses to AZD1222 COVID-19 vaccine. Study information: Second doses that came at about 4 or about 12 weeks were put together. Study-level findings and limits: Only a handful of AZD1222 recipients, more than 5 in all, had baseline seropositivity. Regions left unmutated in variants are reportedly the target of nearly half of spike-specific TCRs. It should be noted that donors were predominantly white British and more often female, and clonal diversity was possibly underestimated.

Data came from immunoSEQ multiplex PCR; TCRdb stores just in-frame clones and leaves some out. The data contain some 120,000 clones, approximately 94% of them singletons. The chain joins TRBV7-9 to TRBJ2-7, with 7 nucleotides matching TRBD2. The sequence derives from an adult in good health. The sequenced sample was peripheral blood, obtained on day 0 of AZD1222 vaccination. Here the CDR3 reads CASSPRLGGFTRDYEQYF. The CDR3 region has the DNA TGTGCCAGCAGCCCTAGGTTGGGGGGGTTTACACGGGACTACGAGCAGTACTTC.